This T cell receptor beta chain was sequenced for a study of response to subunit inactivated influenza vaccine (dated by TCRdb to between 2018 and 2020). For the wider study: Deep quantitative profiling of the T cell receptor repertoire was used in the study to follow responses to a trivalent subunit inactivated influenza vaccine. Points the paper makes about the study in general: The authors proposed that each seasonal influenza vaccination may bring in only a limited number of new T cells.

Library method: RT-PCR. TCRdb shows the sequencer as Illumina HiSeq 2500. Through fastp at Q25 and MiXCR, TCRdb rebuilt clones from the public reads, retaining in-frame beta chains. Here each entry gathers all rows of one CDR3 protein and keeps the most common genes and DNA. This sample holds some 150,000 distinct CDR3 sequences; roughly 12% were observed only once. The biggest ten clones account for 25% to 35% of the sample. This clonotype was counted a few times. No cognate antigen has been identified for it. Per-base quality was not reported, and no clone a single base away is much larger than it. These data were also filed under a second study, of T cells expressing NK-cell markers. As that second study puts it: TCR beta cDNA libraries were made by 5'RACE template switching that added a universal primer site and unique molecular identifiers. Three sorted T-cell subsets (CD3+CD56+NKG2C+, CD3+CD56+NKG2C- and CD3+CD56-NKG2C+) from fewer than 10 donors had their TCR beta-chain repertoires profiled. Of the eight sequenced donors, seven were found to be HCMV-seropositive and one was found to be HCMV-seronegative. To restrict sorting to alphabetaTCR-expressing T cells, an anti-gammadeltaTCR antibody was added in several experiments. In six donors, the dominant CD3+CD56+NKG2C+ clonotypes were among the top 10 CD8+ clonotypes and accounted for 1.0-7.0% of CD8+ T cells. Those dominant clonotypes were again the most abundant among CD3+CD56-NKG2C+ cells in a few donors, at about 25-60.1%. Whether the expanded NKG2C-expressing T cell clones were specific for HCMV antigens remained unclear. Randomly selected healthy volunteers, three men and five women, were used as the eight sequenced donors. HCMV-specific IgG was detected in serum with a commercial ELISA kit to determine HCMV serostatus. Peripheral blood mononuclear cells were isolated from blood by Ficoll density gradient centrifugation. CD4+ and CD8+ T cells were isolated from PBMC by magnetic immunoseparation with Miltenyi isolation kits. Priming for cDNA synthesis came from the TCR beta constant segment, and two successive PCR amplification steps followed. Sequencing of the libraries produced 2 x 150 bp reads on Illumina HiSeq 2000/2500, MiSeq or NextSeq. MIGEC handled demultiplexing of the reads and grouping by UMI, while MiTCR was used to assemble and quantify clonotypes. To remove erroneous sequences, TCR cDNA sequences were retained only when supported by two or more reads. The tcR package was used for downstream repertoire analysis, with clonotypes matched between fractions based on CDR3 nucleotide sequence plus V segment. VDJmatch was used to annotate antigen specificity against VDJdb, with one amino acid substitution in CDR3 permitted.

This TCR came from a man aged 45 to 65 who received an inactivated influenza vaccine. Donor details come from another sample of the same person, matched by shared clones. This specimen consisted of CD8+ T cells sorted from PBMCs, obtained roughly 12 days after vaccination.

The CDR3 region reads CASSQDYRDRDNSPLHF. The sequenced DNA: TGCGCCAGCAGCCAAGATTACCGGGACAGGGATAATTCACCCCTCCACTTT. The chain uses TRBV4-3 and TRBJ1-6, and 9 junctional nucleotides match TRBD1. The CDR3 goes from the cysteine to the phenylalanine over 17 residues. The sequence is cut down to CDR3 DNA, 51 bases in frame from base 1. The germline V gene specifies LGHNA as CDR1 and YSLEER as CDR2. V is pruned by 0 bases and J by 5 bases, leaving 5 bases of the junction without a gene match.